Below are 27 T cell receptor beta chains sequenced from a single sample in a study of blood T cell repertoires in COVID-19. The data were produced by immunoSEQ multiplex PCR, yet TCRdb's version contains in-frame clones alone and is incomplete. Among 30,000 or so clones, about 89% were seen once, and the ten largest hold 9.9%. Sample: peripheral blood. The receptors derive from a human donor with active COVID-19. The donor label of this sample is uncertain.

The rearrangement links TRBV19 to TRBJ1-2; possible D gene TRBD1, 6 bases. Germline V gene data show CDR1 as LNHDA and CDR2 as SQIVND (reference sequence). V lost 4 bases, J lost 4 bases, and 13 bases lay in between. This CDR3 is 14 amino acids long. CDR3 amino acids: CASSTTGTAYGYTF. The CDR3, as DNA: TGTGCCAGTAGTACCACAGGGACCGCCTATGGCTACACCTTC.

This chain connects TRBV5-1 to TRBJ2-7; TRBD1 matches at 7 bases. Germline CDR1 reads SGHRS; CDR2 reads YFSETQ. This CDR3 is 15 amino acids long. The V gene end was trimmed by 4 bases and the J gene end by 2 bases; junction bases not matched to a gene: 9. CDR3: CASSPGQTKPYEQYF. The CDR3, as DNA: TGCGCCAGCAGCCCGGGACAGACCAAACCCTACGAGCAGTACTTC.

The chain combines TRBV13 with TRBJ1-2; 9 positions agree with TRBD1. Germline V gives CDR1 PRHDT, CDR2 FYEKMQ (reference sequence). With 4 bases clipped from V and 3 bases from J, the junction kept 6 bases outside the gene matches. The CDR3 contains 15 residues. CDR3 coding DNA: TGTGCCAGCAGCTCGCCGGGACAGGGAGACTATGGCTACACCTTC. As protein: CASSSPGQGDYGYTF.

This chain joins TRBV15 and TRBJ1-5; tentative D call: TRBD1 (6 bases). V dropped 0 bases and J dropped 1 base, with 16 bases sitting between them. The length of the CDR3 is 18 residues. Germline V gene lookup returns CDR1 LNHNV and CDR2 YYDKDF (reference sequence). The CDR3 DNA reads as TGTGCCACCAGCAGAGACGACGGGACAACAGGAAGCAATCAGCCCCAGCATTTT. Translated, it gives CATSRDDGTTGSNQPQHF.

This clone was recorded once. V and J are TRBV27 and TRBJ2-1, with D tentatively TRBD1 (6 bases). CDR1 and CDR2 (germline): MNHEY, SMNVEV (reference sequence). The germline V and J ends were trimmed by 4 bases and 2 bases, with 12 bases remaining between them. The CDR3 has 15 residues. The CDR3 DNA follows: TGTGCCAGCAGTTCACAGGGCCCTGCCTACAATGAGCAGTTCTTC. This encodes CASSSQGPAYNEQFF.

This clone was seen only once. The CDR3 sequence: CASSQTKGTYEQYF. The CDR3, as DNA: TGCGCCAGCAGCCAGACTAAAGGGACCTACGAGCAGTACTTC. The chain carries TRBV5-1 and TRBJ2-7, with D perhaps TRBD2 (5 bases). Trimming took off 4 bases at V and 2 bases at J, with 13 bases between the two ends. Germline loops: CDR1 SGHRS, CDR2 YFSETQ. This CDR3 contains 14 residues.

CDR3 residues: CASSVGRSSEQYF. The CDR3 coding sequence is TGTGCCAGCAGCGTAGGGAGATCGTCCGAGCAGTACTTC. The J gene is TRBJ2-7, the V gene TRBV9; D is undetermined. Trimming stripped 0 bases from V and 6 bases from J, with 10 bases between. Germline loops: CDR1 SGDLS, CDR2 YYNGEE. This CDR3 contains 13 residues.

This clone was seen once. The chain recombines TRBV18 with TRBJ1-1; TRBD1 matches 7 bases. The junction had 3 bases not matched to a gene; V was cut back by 1 base and J by 4 bases. The CDR3 loop spans 14 amino acids. Germline assignment: CDR1 KGHSH and CDR2 LQKENI. The CDR3 loop is CASSPQQGSTEAFF. The CDR3 DNA sequence: TGTGCCAGCTCACCACAACAGGGGAGCACTGAAGCTTTCTTT.

The rearrangement joins TRBV29-1 to TRBJ1-5, with D possibly being TRBD1 (6 bases). The CDR3 runs to 14 residues. CDR1 SQVTM and CDR2 ANQGSEA come from the germline V gene. Between the trimmed V and J ends, which lost 7 bases and 5 bases, there was a span of 18 bases. Here the CDR3 reads CSAQTGGGHQPQHF. CDR3 coding DNA: TGCAGCGCCCAGACAGGTGGTGGGCATCAGCCCCAGCATTTT. Looking up the rest from reference TRBV29-1 and TRBJ1-5 gives the full variable domain: SAVISQKPSRDICQRGTSLTIQCQVDSQVTMMFWYRQQPGQSLTLIATANQGSEATYESGFVIDKFPISRPNLTFSTLTVSNMSPEDSSIYLCSAQTGGGHQPQHFGDGTRLSIL.

This chain connects TRBV7-9 to TRBJ1-1; D gene uncertain. V lost 2 bases and J lost 0, with 4 bases in between. The CDR3 sequence is 13 residues long. From germline, CDR1 is SEHNR and CDR2 FQNEAQ (reference sequence). The CDR3 sequence: CASSLQMNTEAFF. Written as DNA, the CDR3 is TGTGCCAGCAGCTTACAGATGAACACTGAAGCTTTCTTT. Filled out from reference TRBV7-9 and TRBJ1-1, the complete variable domain reads DTGVSQNPRHKITKRGQNVTFRCDPISEHNRLYWYRQTLGQGPEFLTYFQNEAQLEKSRLLSDRFSAERPKGSFSTLEIQRTEQGDSAMYLCASSLQMNTEAFFGQGTRLTVV.

CDR3 bases: TGCAGTTCAGGGGGGTTTCATGAAGCTTTCTTT. Translated: CSSGGFHEAFF. The V and J genes are TRBV20-1 and TRBJ1-1; 7 bases match TRBD1. V was clipped by 8 bases and J by 7 bases; unmatched bases: 7. Germline V gene lookup returns CDR1 DFQATT and CDR2 SNEGSKA (reference sequence). The CDR3 length is 11 residues.

This clone was seen just once. The chain has TRBV11-1 and TRBJ2-2, with 9 bases matching TRBD1. The CDR3 has 16 residues. Germline CDR1 SGHAT, CDR2 FQDESV (reference sequence). V was clipped by 5 bases and J by 3 bases; unmatched bases: 7. In DNA form, the CDR3 reads TGTGCCAGCAGCCCCGGGGACAGGGAGGACACCGGGGAGCTGTTTTTT. It is translated as CASSPGDREDTGELFF.

V usage is TRBV3-1 (or the pseudogene TRBV3-2) and J usage is TRBJ2-3; 8 nucleotides agree with TRBD1. Trimming cost V 0 bases and J 1 base; bases outside gene matches: 3. Germline V gene data show CDR1 as LGHDT and CDR2 as YNNKEL (reference sequence). The CDR3 covers 16 residues. CDR3 sequence: CASSQDRTGRTDTQYF. The CDR3 nucleotides are TGTGCCAGCAGCCAAGATCGGACAGGGCGCACAGATACGCAGTATTTT.

The rearrangement uses TRBV30 and TRBJ2-5, with 8 bases matching TRBD1. The CDR3 runs to 15 residues. Trimming took 2 bases from V and 5 from J; bases not matched to a gene: 10. Germline CDR1 reads GTSNPN; CDR2 reads SVGIG (reference sequence). CDR3 in amino acids: CAWSTGTGPRETQYF. The CDR3 DNA reads TGTGCCTGGAGTACCGGGACAGGCCCCAGGGAGACCCAGTACTTC.

The chain couples TRBV5-4 to TRBJ1-5; 7 nucleotides match TRBD1. V dropped 9 bases and J dropped 3; count of bases not matched to a gene: 15. CDR1 and CDR2 from the germline V gene are SGHNT and YYREEE (reference sequence). The CDR3 is made up of 16 amino acids. The CDR3 is CATTSGDRDNNQPQHF. The CDR3, as DNA: TGTGCCACCACGAGCGGAGACAGGGACAACAATCAGCCCCAGCATTTT.

This chain uses TRBV15 with TRBJ1-2; TRBD1 is a possible D gene (5 bases). CDR1 and CDR2 (germline): LNHNV, YYDKDF (reference sequence). The CDR3 is made up of 15 amino acids. V lost 0 bases and J lost 5, with 13 bases in between. The CDR3, as DNA: TGTGCCACCAGCAGAGATAGGGGAAGGGGATATGGCTACACCTTC. Its translation is CATSRDRGRGYGYTF.

The genes are TRBV5-6 and TRBJ1-2; weak D call: TRBD1 (6 bases). V was clipped by 8 bases and J by 2 bases, with 13 bases between them. This CDR3 has 13 amino acids. Germline loops: CDR1 SGHDT, CDR2 YYEEEE. In DNA, the CDR3 is TGTGCCAGTACCACAGGGCTCAACTATGGCTACACCTTC. It specifies CASTTGLNYGYTF.

The chain uses TRBV5-6 and TRBJ2-1; 10 bases agree with TRBD2. The J segment lost 10 bases and the V segment lost 0 bases, leaving 7 bases of the junction unmatched. The CDR3 is made up of 15 amino acids. The germline CDR1 and CDR2 sequences are SGHDT and YYEEEE. The CDR3 sequence: CASSLGAGGPGEQFF. Here the CDR3 DNA reads TGTGCCAGCAGCTTGGGAGCGGGGGGGCCCGGGGAGCAGTTCTTC. The variable domain in full, with the rest retrieved from reference TRBV5-6 and TRBJ2-1, is DAGVTQSPTHLIKTRGQQVTLRCSPKSGHDTVSWYQQALGQGPQFIFQYYEEEERQRGNFPDRFSGHQFPNYSSELNVNALLLGDSALYLCASSLGAGGPGEQFFGPGTRLTVL.

This clone was seen more than once but under ten times. The chain carries TRBV5-1 and TRBJ2-3, with D uncertain. CDR3 length: 14 residues. V gave up 0 bases and J gave up 0 bases, with 5 bases separating them. Germline-derived CDR1 and CDR2 are SGHRS and YFSETQ. The CDR3 loop reads CASSLVQSTDTQYF. The CDR3 DNA follows: TGCGCCAGCAGCTTGGTACAAAGCACAGATACGCAGTATTTT.

The rearrangement links TRBV30 to TRBJ2-5, with TRBD1 matching over 12 bases. CDR1 GTSNPN and CDR2 SVGIG come from the germline V gene (reference sequence). V trimming: 0 bases; J trimming: 5 bases; junction bases outside the gene matches: 4. The CDR3 totals 15 residues. CDR3 coding DNA: TGTGCCTGGAGTGTTAGGGACAGGGGGCGGGAGACCCAGTACTTC. Amino acid sequence: CAWSVRDRGRETQYF.

The chain recombines TRBV9 with TRBJ2-1; TRBD2 aligns across 10 bases. CDR1 is SGDLS and CDR2 is YYNGEE in the germline V gene. Germline trimming cut 4 bases from V and 5 bases from J; bases unmatched to any gene: 15. This CDR3 has 18 residues. CDR3 sequence: CASSPYSQTSGFHNEQFF. CDR3 nucleotide sequence: TGTGCCAGCAGCCCATATTCTCAGACTAGCGGGTTTCACAATGAGCAGTTCTTC.

The chain employs TRBV6-6 and TRBJ2-7; 9 bases line up with TRBD2. Germline values: CDR1 MNHNY, CDR2 SVGAGI (reference sequence). This CDR3 is built from 15 residues. The ends lost 6 bases at V and 2 bases at J; junction bases unmatched: 8. The CDR3 DNA reads TGTGCCAGCAGCCGAAGCGGGAGGACACCCTACGAGCAGTACTTC. This translates into CASSRSGRTPYEQYF.

This chain joins TRBV15 and TRBJ1-2; 7 bases are a match to TRBD1. Germline-derived CDR1 and CDR2 are LNHNV and YYDKDF (reference sequence). Germline trimming cut 0 bases from V and 3 bases from J; bases unmatched to any gene: 4. The CDR3 is 15 residues long. For the CDR3, the DNA is TGTGCCACCAGCAGAGATCTCGACAGGGACTATGGCTACACCTTC. Its protein is CATSRDLDRDYGYTF. The variable domain in full, completed from reference TRBV15 and TRBJ1-2, reads DAMVIQNPRYQVTQFGKPVTLSCSQTLNHNVMYWYQQKSSQAPKLLFHYYDKDFNNEADTPDNFQSRRPNTSFCFLDIRSPGLGDTAMYLCATSRDLDRDYGYTFGSGTRLTVV.

The chain employs TRBV2 and TRBJ2-3, with 9 bases aligning to TRBD2. Germline CDR1 is SNHLY and CDR2 is FYNNEI. The ends lost 11 bases at V and 2 bases at J; junction bases unmatched: 20. The CDR3 is 18 amino acids. The DNA for the CDR3 is TGTGCCGGACGGGGACGGCTTAGCGGGGGACCGTTCACAGATACGCAGTATTTT. It translates to CAGRGRLSGGPFTDTQYF.

The V gene is TRBV27, the J gene TRBJ2-5; no firm D call. Germline CDR1 reads MNHEY; CDR2 reads SMNVEV (reference sequence). V dropped 5 bases and J dropped 0 bases, with 10 bases sitting between them. The CDR3 is made up of 14 amino acids. The chain's CDR3 is CASSPRHHQETQYF. The CDR3 bases are TGTGCCAGCAGTCCTCGACACCACCAAGAGACCCAGTACTTC.

The chain has TRBV25-1 and TRBJ1-6; D uncertain. Germline CDR1 reads MGHDK; CDR2 reads SYGVNS. Trimming pared 1 base from V and 10 bases from J, leaving 14 bases between. This CDR3 region has 15 residues. The CDR3 region is CASSESRGTGSPLHF. CDR3 nucleotide sequence: TGTGCCAGCAGTGAATCCCGGGGAACGGGATCACCCCTCCACTTT.

This sequence joins TRBV24-1 and TRBJ2-2, with TRBD1 matching 7 bases. With 0 bases clipped from V and 6 bases from J, the junction kept 0 bases outside the gene matches. The CDR3 length is 14 residues. Germline V CDR1 and CDR2: KGHDR, SFDVKD. The CDR3: CATSDLGQAGELFF. In DNA, the CDR3 is TGTGCCACCAGTGATTTGGGACAGGCCGGGGAGCTGTTTTTT.